A selection of T cell receptor beta chains follows, all from one sample in a study of metastatic and nonmetastatic thyroid tumors. TCRdb re-called the PCR reads through MiXCR. Of about 46,000 clones in the sample, more than 20% were seen once. Sequencing input: blood. The receptor source for this set is a male donor with papillary thyroid cancer or a benign thyroid nodule (not recorded which). Some clones in this sample may be carry-over from other donors' samples. The CDR3 runs from the conserved cysteine through the conserved F or W. D genes are given only for firm matches. Size is omitted from some rows. Given values are once, few, many or a class for expanded clones.

v_call	j_call	d_call	clone_size	cdr3_nt	cdr3_aa
TRBV2	TRBJ1-2	.	medium-sized	TGTGCCAGCAATTATGCGAGTGGCTACACCTTC	CASNYASGYTF
TRBV7-2	TRBJ2-7	.	.	TGTGCCAGCAGCTTAGTTGGGCAGGGAACCTACGAGCAGTACTTC	CASSLVGQGTYEQYF
TRBV20-1	TRBJ2-1	TRBD2	.	TGCAGTGCTAGAGATAGCGGGAGCTCCTACAATGAGCAGTTCTTC	CSARDSGSSYNEQFF
TRBV6-1	TRBJ2-3	TRBD2	few	TGTGCCAGCAGAGTAGCGGGAGGGCCGGAAGATACGCAGTATTTT	CASRVAGGPEDTQYF
TRBV5-1	TRBJ2-4	TRBD2	.	TGCGCCAGCAGCCCTAGCGGGAGACTAGCCAAAAACATTCAGTACTTC	CASSPSGRLAKNIQYF
TRBV7-7	TRBJ2-1	.	few	TGTGCCAGCAGCCTCATAACGGGAAGTTACAATGGGCAGTTCTTC	CASSLITGSYNGQFF
TRBV28	TRBJ2-7	.	.	TGTGCCAGCAGTTTTTTCGGGGGGCTCTCCTACGAGCAGTACTTC	CASSFFGGLSYEQYF
TRBV5-6	TRBJ1-6	TRBD1	many	TGTGCCAGCAGCTTGTGGGACAGATTTAATTCACCCCTCCACTTT	CASSLWDRFNSPLHF
TRBV18	TRBJ2-7	TRBD2	many	TGTGCCAGCTCGTCCAGCGGGGGGCAGGGGCAGTACTTC	CASSSSGGQGQYF
TRBV30	TRBJ1-1	.	many	TGTGCCTGGAGCTTCGCGGGGGGAATAAGGACTGAAGCTTTCTTT	CAWSFAGGIRTEAFF
TRBV6-1	TRBJ1-1	.	.	TGTGCCAGCAGAACTAAGAGGACAGAGGTATGGGGTGCTTTCTTT	CASRTKRTEVWGAFF
TRBV30	TRBJ1-2	TRBD1	.	TGTGCCTGGAGTGTACCGGGACAGGGTTATCGGTATGGCTACACCTTC	CAWSVPGQGYRYGYTF